The T cell receptor (beta chain) under discussion was sequenced for a study of T-cell reconstitution after alpha-beta-depleted transplantation in children. V gave up 11 bases and J gave up 5 bases; unmatched junction bases: 11. Germline CDR1 SEHNR, CDR2 FQNEAQ (reference sequence). The CDR3 spans 13 residues. Unique molecular identifiers were incorporated when the TCRbeta library was constructed. One entry per CDR3 protein results from TCRdb running MiXCR on the PCR reads. The table lists about 540,000 distinct CDR3 sequences, roughly 18% of them singletons. The source is a human donor who donated a stem cell graft to a child with acute lymphoblastic leukemia. The chain uses TRBV7-9 and TRBJ2-5; 7 bases match TRBD1. Material: PBMCs from the stem cell graft donor, obtained from the stem cell graft. The CDR3 bases are TGTGCCGGATTGACAGGGAACAGCGAGACCCAGTACTTC. Translating gives CAGLTGNSETQYF.